This T cell receptor (beta chain) derives from a study of T cell changes during pregnancy in multiple sclerosis. The CDR3 sequence is 16 residues long. Sequenced by immunoSEQ multiplex PCR; TCRdb stores in-frame clones only, minus some. This sample carries approximately 88,000 clones, around 94% of them seen once, and the ten largest clones take 0.65% to 0.95%. The origin of this receptor is a female donor with multiple sclerosis, enrolled in a pregnancy study. This chain links TRBV1 with TRBJ2-7; the D call of TRBD2 is as the table states it, not checked on the DNA. TRBV1 is classified as a pseudogene. Sequenced here: peripheral blood, sampled in the third trimester of pregnancy. In nucleotides, the CDR3 is TGCACCAGCAGCCCAGGGACTAGCGGGAGCTTTTACGAGCAGTACTTC. Translation: CTSSPGTSGSFYEQYF.